The T cell receptor beta chain under discussion was sequenced for a study of blood T cell repertoires in COVID-19. For the study at large: PBMCs, B-cell-depleted T cells, or T cells were the source of the cDNA or gDNA that made up the material.

Per the study methods: Using reference gene primer amplification, nucleated cell counts were estimated. Data came from immunoSEQ multiplex PCR; TCRdb stores just in-frame clones and leaves some out. The V and J calls and the clone size are those of that table, but D and trimming were determined from the DNA. The sample has 450,000 or so clones, approximately 90% seen once. V lost 3 bases and J lost 5, with 11 bases in between. The CDR3 covers 13 residues. Per the germline V gene, CDR1 is KGHSH and CDR2 is LQKENI. The TCR comes from a man between 18 and 29 years old with COVID-19, enrolled during active disease. The chain joins TRBV18 to TRBJ2-7; the D gene is possibly TRBD1 (7 bases). Source material: peripheral blood. The CDR3, as DNA: TGTGCCAGCTCACCGTCAGGGGGGAACGAGCAGTACTTC. This encodes CASSPSGGNEQYF.